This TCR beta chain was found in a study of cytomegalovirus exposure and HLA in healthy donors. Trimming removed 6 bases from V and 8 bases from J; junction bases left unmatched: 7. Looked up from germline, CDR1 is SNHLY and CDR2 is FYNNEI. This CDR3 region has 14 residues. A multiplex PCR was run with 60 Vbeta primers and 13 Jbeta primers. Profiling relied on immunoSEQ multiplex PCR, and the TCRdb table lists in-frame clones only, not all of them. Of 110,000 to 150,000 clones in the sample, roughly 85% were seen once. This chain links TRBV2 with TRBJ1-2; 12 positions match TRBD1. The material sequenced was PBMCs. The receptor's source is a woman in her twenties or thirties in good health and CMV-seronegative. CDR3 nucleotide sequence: TGTGCCAGCAGCCGGGACAGGGGGCCACAAGGCTACACCTTC. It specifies CASSRDRGPQGYTF.